This entry is about one TCR beta chain. Its specificity is unknown. The sample belongs to a study of Ad26.COV2.S vaccination and SARS-CoV-2 variants. The overall study: Intramuscularly, Ad26.COV2.S was given either once or twice, 56 days apart.

The treatment: around 19 received Ad26.COV2.S at low or high dose, single or two shots; roughly five received placebo; per-sample allocation not given. Collection of the samples took place on day 63 after the first injection of vaccine or placebo. This table comes from immunoSEQ multiplex PCR, and its TCRdb copy is limited to in-frame clones, with some not included. This sample has approximately 410,000 clones; approximately 87% occur once, and the top ten carry about 3.6%. General study findings and limits: Breadth of non-spike TCRs did not differ between vaccinees and placebo recipients.

This CDR3 region has 12 residues. Germline-derived CDR1 and CDR2 are MNHEY and SVGAGI. The sample was peripheral blood, taken in a trial of Ad26.COV2.S vaccine versus placebo. The source of this sequence is a person aged 18-65 years who received the Ad26.COV2.S COVID-19 vaccine or a placebo. The chain recombines TRBV6-5 with TRBJ2-7; 11 positions agree with TRBD1. The CDR3 is CAAGQGVYEQYF. The CDR3, as DNA: TGTGCGGCGGGACAGGGGGTCTACGAGCAGTACTTC.